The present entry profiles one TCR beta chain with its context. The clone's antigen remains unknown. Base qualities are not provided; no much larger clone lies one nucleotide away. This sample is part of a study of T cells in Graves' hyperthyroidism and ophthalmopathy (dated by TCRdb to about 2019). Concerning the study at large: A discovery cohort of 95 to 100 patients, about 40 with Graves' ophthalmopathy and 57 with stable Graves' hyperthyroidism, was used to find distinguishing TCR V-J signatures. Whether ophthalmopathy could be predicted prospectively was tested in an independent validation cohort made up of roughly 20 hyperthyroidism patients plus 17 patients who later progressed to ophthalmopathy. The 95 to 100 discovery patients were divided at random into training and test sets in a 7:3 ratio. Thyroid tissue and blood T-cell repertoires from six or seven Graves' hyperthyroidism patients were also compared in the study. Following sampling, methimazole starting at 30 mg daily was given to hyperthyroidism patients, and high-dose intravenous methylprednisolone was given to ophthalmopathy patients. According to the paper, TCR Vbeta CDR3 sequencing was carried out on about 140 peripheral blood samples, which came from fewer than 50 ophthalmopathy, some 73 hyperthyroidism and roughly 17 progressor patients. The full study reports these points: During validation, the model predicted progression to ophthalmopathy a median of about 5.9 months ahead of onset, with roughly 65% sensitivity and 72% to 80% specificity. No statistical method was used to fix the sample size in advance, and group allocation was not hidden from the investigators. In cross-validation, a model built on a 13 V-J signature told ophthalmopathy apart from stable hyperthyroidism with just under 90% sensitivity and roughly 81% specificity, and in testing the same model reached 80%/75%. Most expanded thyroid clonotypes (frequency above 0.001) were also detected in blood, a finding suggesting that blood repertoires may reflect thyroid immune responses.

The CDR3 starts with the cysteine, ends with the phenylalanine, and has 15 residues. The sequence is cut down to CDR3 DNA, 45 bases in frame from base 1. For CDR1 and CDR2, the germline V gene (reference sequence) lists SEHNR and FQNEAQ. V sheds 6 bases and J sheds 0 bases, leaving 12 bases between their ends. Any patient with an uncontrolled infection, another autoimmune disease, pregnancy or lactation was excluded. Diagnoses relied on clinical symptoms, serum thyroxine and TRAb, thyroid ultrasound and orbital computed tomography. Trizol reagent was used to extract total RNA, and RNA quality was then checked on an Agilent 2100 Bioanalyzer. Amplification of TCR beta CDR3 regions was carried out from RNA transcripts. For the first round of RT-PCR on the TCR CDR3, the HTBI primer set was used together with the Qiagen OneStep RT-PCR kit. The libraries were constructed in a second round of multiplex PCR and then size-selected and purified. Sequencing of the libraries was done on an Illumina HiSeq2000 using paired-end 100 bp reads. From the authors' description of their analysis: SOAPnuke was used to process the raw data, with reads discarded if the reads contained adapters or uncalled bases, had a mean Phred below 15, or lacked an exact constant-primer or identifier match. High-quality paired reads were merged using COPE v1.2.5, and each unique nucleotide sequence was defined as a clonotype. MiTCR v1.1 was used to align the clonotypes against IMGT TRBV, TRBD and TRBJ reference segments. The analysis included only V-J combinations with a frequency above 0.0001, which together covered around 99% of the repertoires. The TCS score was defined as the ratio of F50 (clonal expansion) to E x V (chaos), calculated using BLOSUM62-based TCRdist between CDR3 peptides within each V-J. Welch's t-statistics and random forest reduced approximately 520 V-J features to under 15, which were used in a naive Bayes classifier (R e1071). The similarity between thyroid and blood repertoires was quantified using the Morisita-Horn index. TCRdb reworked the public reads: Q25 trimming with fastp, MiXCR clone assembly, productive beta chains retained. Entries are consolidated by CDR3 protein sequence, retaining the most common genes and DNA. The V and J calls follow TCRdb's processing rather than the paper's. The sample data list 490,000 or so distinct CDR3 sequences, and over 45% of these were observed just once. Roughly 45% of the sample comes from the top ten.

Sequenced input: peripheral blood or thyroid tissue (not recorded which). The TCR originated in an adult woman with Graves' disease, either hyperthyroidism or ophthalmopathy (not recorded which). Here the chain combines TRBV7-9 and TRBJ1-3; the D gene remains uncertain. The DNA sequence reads TGTGCCAGCAGTGTCTCCCTGGGCTCTGGAAACACCATATATTTT. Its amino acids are CASSVSLGSGNTIYF. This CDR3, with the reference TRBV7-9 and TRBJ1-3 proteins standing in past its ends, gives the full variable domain DTGVSQNPRHKITKRGQNVTFRCDPISEHNRLYWYRQTLGQGPEFLTYFQNEAQLEKSRLLSDRFSAERPKGSFSTLEIQRTEQGDSAMYLCASSVSLGSGNTIYFGEGSWLTVV.